This T cell receptor (beta chain) was identified during a study of blood T cell repertoires in COVID-19. Overall study context: The analysed material was cDNA or gDNA that came from T cells, B-cell-depleted T cells, or PBMCs.

The junction had 10 bases not matched to a gene; V was cut back by 7 bases and J by 11 bases. The CDR3 consists of 13 residues. TCRdb's table, derived via immunoSEQ multiplex PCR, lists solely in-frame clones and lacks some. Of 150,000 to 200,000 clones listed, 83% are singletons. The chain joins TRBV12-3 or TRBV12-4 to TRBJ1-1; 10 bases agree with TRBD1. The sample consisted of peripheral blood. This receptor was obtained from a human donor in a cohort sampled during active COVID-19. The CDR3 DNA sequence: TGTGCCAGCAACGAGGACAGGGGGATGAGGGCTTTCTTT. Protein sequence: CASNEDRGMRAFF.